This T cell receptor (beta chain) was recorded in a study of T cells after yellow fever vaccination. TCR cDNA was made by 5'RACE template switching, adding a universal primer site and UMIs. Via MiXCR, TCRdb re-called the 5' RACE reads, giving one row per CDR3 protein. The sample records more than 90,000 distinct CDR3 sequences, 6.5% to 9% being singletons. Findings and caveats of the study: Weaker, the secondary response had a peak occurring faster, on day 5 versus 15.

Trimming cost V 8 bases and J 0 bases, with 11 bases left between them. The CDR3 covers 14 residues. Germline lookup yields CDR1 KGHDR and CDR2 SFDVKD. About this clonotype: The target antigen is unknown.

The chain combines TRBV24-1 with TRBJ2-3; either TRBD1 or TRBD2 may supply D (5 bases each). This material consisted of CD4+ T cells sorted from PBMCs, taken approximately 40 days after the first yellow fever vaccination. The TCR comes from a man younger than 30 who received the YFV17D yellow fever vaccine. CDR3 in DNA: TGTGCCACCAAGGGGCCGGGGAGCACAGATACGCAGTATTTT. Encoded protein: CATKGPGSTDTQYF.